This passage covers 13 T cell receptor beta chains from one sample sequenced in a study of cytomegalovirus exposure and HLA in healthy donors (TCRdb year 2017). Library method: the immunoSEQ multiplex PCR assay. A mixture of 60 forward primers for TCR Vbeta segments and 13 reverse primers for TCR Jbeta segments was used in the multiplex PCR. TCRdb took over this immuneACCESS table, retaining in-frame rearrangements with V and J assigned. Such tables are incomplete; in checked studies, under half of the missing clones stem from an unresolved V gene, and the remainder is unexplained. This sample holds around 150,000 clones; around 68% were observed only once. The biggest ten clones account for 1.1% to 1.5% of the sample. The sample consisted of PBMCs. These receptors all stem from a man aged 45-60 years in good health and CMV-seronegative.

The CDR3 DNA sequence: TGCGCCAGCAGCTTGCCCTCACCTGGACTAGTACAATACGAGCAGTACTTC. Its protein product is CASSLPSPGLVQYEQYF. This chain connects TRBV5-1 to TRBJ2-7; 7 positions agree with TRBD2. V lost 1 base, J lost 4 bases, and 14 bases stayed unmatched. This CDR3 contains 17 residues. Germline assignment: CDR1 SGHRS and CDR2 YFSETQ.

The V call is TRBV6-5, the J call TRBJ1-5; TRBD1 agrees at 9 bases. Germline V gene data show CDR1 as MNHEY and CDR2 as SVGAGI. With V trimmed by 6 bases and J by 0 bases, 3 bases remained unmatched. The CDR3 totals 15 residues. CDR3 protein: CASRADRGSNQPQHF. The CDR3 nucleotides are TGTGCCAGCAGGGCGGACAGGGGTAGCAATCAGCCCCAGCATTTT.

The rearrangement uses TRBV21-1 and TRBJ2-3; the table's D call, TRBD2, was not checked against the DNA. TRBV21-1 is designated a pseudogene. The CDR3 is 18 amino acids. CDR3 amino acids: CASSKELAGGPDTDTQYF. The CDR3 DNA is TGTGCCAGCAGCAAAGAACTAGCGGGGGGGCCCGACACAGATACGCAGTATTTT.

The V gene is TRBV6-5, the J gene TRBJ1-6; perhaps TRBD1 as D (6 bases). In germline, CDR1 is MNHEY, CDR2 SVGAGI. V lost 6 bases and J 5 bases, leaving 14 bases between the germline ends. The CDR3 is 15 residues long. The CDR3 spells CASSLGAPNNSPLHF. DNA of the CDR3: TGTGCCAGCAGCCTGGGGGCGCCGAATAATTCACCCCTCCACTTT.

This clone was seen a few times. The chain links TRBV10-3 to TRBJ2-5, with TRBD1 matching over 8 bases. The length of the CDR3 is 13 residues. V lost 10 bases, J lost 4 bases, and 8 bases stayed unmatched. Per the germline V gene, CDR1 is ENHRY and CDR2 is SYGVKD. CDR3 sequence (DNA): TGTGCCACCGGACAGGGTGGAGGAGAGACCCAGTACTTC. As protein: CATGQGGGETQYF.

The count of this clone is one. The chain joins TRBV4-1 to TRBJ2-6; 10 bases agree with TRBD1. The V segment lost 3 bases and the J segment 4 bases; nucleotides outside the gene matches: 9. This CDR3 contains 18 residues. Germline loops: CDR1 MGHRA, CDR2 YSYEKL. CDR3 sequence: CASSQARDRGKGANVLTF. The CDR3 region has the DNA TGCGCCAGCAGCCAGGCTCGGGACAGGGGAAAAGGGGCCAACGTCCTGACTTTC.

This chain uses TRBV21-1 with TRBJ2-7; no DNA check was done on the table's D call, TRBD1. TRBV21-1 is a recognized pseudogene. This CDR3 is built from 15 residues. CDR3 nucleotides: TGTGCCAGCAGCAAAGCCTTGGACAGCCATTGGGGGCAGTACTTC. It is translated as CASSKALDSHWGQYF.

The rearrangement uses TRBV5-8 and TRBJ2-3, with 7 nucleotides matching TRBD1. The CDR3 is made up of 14 amino acids. J was trimmed by 6 bases and V by 2 bases; bases with no gene match: 6. Germline V lookup: CDR1 SGHTS, CDR2 YDEGEE. The CDR3 is CASSFKGARDTQYF. CDR3 sequence (DNA): TGTGCCAGCAGCTTCAAGGGGGCGCGGGATACGCAGTATTTT.

In this sample, this clone turned up a few times. The V call is TRBV2, the J call TRBJ2-7; D perhaps matches TRBD1 (6 bases). Trimming took 4 bases from V and 6 from J, leaving 16 bases between them. This CDR3 region has 14 residues. Germline assignment: CDR1 SNHLY and CDR2 FYNNEI. In nucleotides, the CDR3 is TGTGCCAGCAGTGCACAGGGAAGCTCTGGCGAGCAGTACTTC. Protein: CASSAQGSSGEQYF.

The chain uses TRBV1 and TRBJ2-2; TRBD2 reflects the table's D call only, with no check against the DNA. TRBV1 is a recognized pseudogene. This CDR3 is built from 16 residues. The CDR3: CTSSQTPGVNTGELFF. The CDR3 nucleotides read TGCACCAGCAGCCAAACCCCGGGGGTAAACACCGGGGAGCTGTTTTTT.

V and J are TRBV7-3 and TRBJ2-1, with 12 positions matching TRBD2. The ends lost 4 bases at V and 4 bases at J; junction bases unmatched: 2. CDR3 length: 15 amino acids. Germline V CDR1 and CDR2: SGHTA, FQGTGA. CDR3 coding DNA: TGTGCCAGCAGCTCTAGCGGGGGGGCGTACAATGAGCAGTTCTTC. Protein sequence: CASSSSGGAYNEQFF. The variable domain in full, with the rest retrieved from reference TRBV7-3 and TRBJ2-1, is GAGVSQTPSNKVTEKGKYVELRCDPISGHTALYWYRQSLGQGPEFLIYFQGTGAADDSGLPNDRFFAVRPEGSVSTLKIQRTERGDSAVYLCASSSSGGAYNEQFFGPGTRLTVL.

The chain employs TRBV5-1 and TRBJ2-5; D is perhaps TRBD2 (6 bases). This CDR3 is 15 amino acids long. CDR1 and CDR2 from the germline V gene are SGHRS and YFSETQ. Deletions cut 5 bases from V and 5 bases from J, with 19 bases between. CDR3 nucleotides: TGCGCCAGCAGACCGAGCGGGTCCTGGGGGGAGACCCAGTACTTC. Amino acids: CASRPSGSWGETQYF.

V gene TRBV9 combines with J gene TRBJ2-3; 9 bases align to TRBD2. Germline V CDR1 and CDR2: SGDLS, YYNGEE. CDR3 length: 17 amino acids. Unmatched junction bases numbered 11, after V lost 4 bases and J lost 2 bases. The CDR3 loop is CASSSGTSLLITDTQYF. For the CDR3, the DNA is TGTGCCAGCAGCTCGGGGACTAGCCTGTTGATCACAGATACGCAGTATTTT.